The rows below give T cell receptor beta chains drawn from one sample of a study of cytomegalovirus exposure and HLA in healthy donors. Some clones are missing from TCRdb's copy, which holds only in-frame ones; the method was immunoSEQ multiplex PCR. This table holds 250,000 to 400,000 clones, about nine tenths found once. The source material was PBMCs. The receptors derive from a woman aged 25 to 39 in good health and CMV-seropositive. Both conserved end residues are part of each CDR3. The D gene is left open where the match is weak. Clone size, where shown, is once, few, many, or a class for clones that have expanded.

>TRBD1|.|TRBV9|TRBJ1-1
CASSVEKGAGTEAFF
TGTGCCAGCAGCGTAGAAAAGGGGGCAGGCACTGAAGCTTTCTTT
>TRBD1|few|TRBV5-6|TRBJ2-7
CASSLPGGAYEQYF
TGTGCCAGCAGCTTGCCAGGGGGCGCCTACGAGCAGTACTTC
>TRBD1|.|TRBV5-1|TRBJ2-7
CASRPDRGLSYEQYF
TGCGCCAGCAGACCCGACAGGGGGTTGTCCTACGAGCAGTACTTC
>.|.|TRBV7-9|TRBJ2-7
CASSPRDKPYEQYF
TGTGCCAGCAGCCCGCGGGACAAGCCTTACGAGCAGTACTTC
>.|.|TRBV7-3|TRBJ1-1
CASSLGPLQGNTEAFF
TGTGCCAGCAGCTTGGGACCATTACAGGGAAACACTGAAGCTTTCTTT
>.|.|TRBV4-1|TRBJ1-1
CASSQGSGPNTEAFF
TGCGCCAGCAGCCAAGGGTCGGGACCCAACACTGAAGCTTTCTTT
>.|.|TRBV28|TRBJ1-4
CASSLSALATNEKLFF
TGTGCCAGCAGTTTGTCCGCACTTGCAACTAATGAAAAACTGTTTTTT
>TRBD1|.|TRBV5-6|TRBJ2-5
CASSLGTGVNQETQYF
TGTGCCAGCAGCCTCGGGACAGGGGTCAACCAAGAGACCCAGTACTTC
>.|once|TRBV2|TRBJ1-2
CASSEPGWDYGYTF
TGTGCCAGCAGTGAACCGGGGTGGGACTATGGCTACACCTTC
>.|.|TRBV6-1|TRBJ2-3
CASRRTDTQYF
TGTGCCAGCAGGCGCACAGATACGCAGTATTTT
>TRBD2|.|TRBV6-1|TRBJ2-7
CASDRTSGPYEQYF
TGTGCCAGCGATCGGACTAGCGGGCCGTACGAGCAGTACTTC
>.|once|TRBV7-2|TRBJ1-1
CASSTPTGLNTEAFF
TGTGCCAGCAGCACCCCGACAGGACTGAACACTGAAGCTTTCTTT
>.|.|TRBV5-1|TRBJ1-2
CASSLGTDYGYTF
TGCGCCAGCAGCTTGGGGACAGACTATGGCTACACCTTC
>.|.|TRBV15|TRBJ1-1
CATSRGRSIMNTEAFF
TGTGCCACCAGCAGAGGACGGTCGATTATGAACACTGAAGCTTTCTTT
>TRBD1|.|TRBV9|TRBJ2-5
CASSVEAGGRETQYF
TGTGCCAGCAGCGTAGAGGCAGGGGGTAGGGAGACCCAGTACTTC
>TRBD1|.|TRBV2|TRBJ1-2
CASRKDRGLNYGYTF
TGTGCCAGCAGGAAGGACAGGGGGCTTAACTATGGCTACACCTTC